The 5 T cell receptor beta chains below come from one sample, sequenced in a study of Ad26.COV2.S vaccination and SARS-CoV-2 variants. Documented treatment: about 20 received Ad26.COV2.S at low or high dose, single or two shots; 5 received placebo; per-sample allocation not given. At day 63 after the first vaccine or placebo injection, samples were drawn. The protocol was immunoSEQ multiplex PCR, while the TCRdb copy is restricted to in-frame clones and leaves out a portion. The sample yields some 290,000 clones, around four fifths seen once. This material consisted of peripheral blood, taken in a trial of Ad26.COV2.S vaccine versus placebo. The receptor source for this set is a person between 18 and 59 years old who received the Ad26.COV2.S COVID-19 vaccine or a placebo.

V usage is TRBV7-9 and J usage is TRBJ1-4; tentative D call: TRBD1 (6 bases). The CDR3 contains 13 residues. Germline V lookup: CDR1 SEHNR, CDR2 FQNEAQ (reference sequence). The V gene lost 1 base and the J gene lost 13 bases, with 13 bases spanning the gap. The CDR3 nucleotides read TGTGCCAGCAGCTTAGACAGGGAGAAATTACTGTTTTTT. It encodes CASSLDREKLLFF.

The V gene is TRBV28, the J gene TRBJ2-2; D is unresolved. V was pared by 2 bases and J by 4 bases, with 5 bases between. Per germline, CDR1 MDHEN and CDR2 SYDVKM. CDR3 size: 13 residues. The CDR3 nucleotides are TGTGCCAGCAGTTTAGTTTTCACCGGGGAGCTGTTTTTT. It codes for CASSLVFTGELFF.

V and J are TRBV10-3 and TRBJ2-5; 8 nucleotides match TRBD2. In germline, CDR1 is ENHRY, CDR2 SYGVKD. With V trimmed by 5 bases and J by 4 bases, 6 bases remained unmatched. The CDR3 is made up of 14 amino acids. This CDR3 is CAISPGGAGETQYF. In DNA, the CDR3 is TGTGCCATCAGTCCCGGGGGGGCAGGAGAGACCCAGTACTTC.

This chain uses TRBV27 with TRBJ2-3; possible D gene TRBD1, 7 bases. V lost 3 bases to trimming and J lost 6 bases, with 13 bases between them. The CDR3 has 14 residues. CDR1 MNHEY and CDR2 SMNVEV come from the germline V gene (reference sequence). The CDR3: CASSFQGGKDTQYF. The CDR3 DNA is TGTGCCAGCAGTTTCCAGGGGGGAAAGGATACGCAGTATTTT.

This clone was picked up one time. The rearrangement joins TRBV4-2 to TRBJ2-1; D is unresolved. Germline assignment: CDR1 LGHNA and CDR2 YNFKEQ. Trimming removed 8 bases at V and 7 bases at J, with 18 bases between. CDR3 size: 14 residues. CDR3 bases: TGTGCCAGCGGACCTCGCGGCCTGAATAATGAGCAGTTCTTC. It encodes CASGPRGLNNEQFF.